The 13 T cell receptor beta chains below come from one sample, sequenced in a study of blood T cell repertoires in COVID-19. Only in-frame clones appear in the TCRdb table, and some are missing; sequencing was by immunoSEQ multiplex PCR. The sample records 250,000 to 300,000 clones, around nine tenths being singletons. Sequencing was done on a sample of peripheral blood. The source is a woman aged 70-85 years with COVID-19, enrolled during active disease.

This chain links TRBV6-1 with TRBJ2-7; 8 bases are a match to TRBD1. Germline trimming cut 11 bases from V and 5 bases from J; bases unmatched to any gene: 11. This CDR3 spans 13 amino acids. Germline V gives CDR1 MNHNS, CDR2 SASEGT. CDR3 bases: TGTGCCGCACAGGGTGCAGGGGGCAACGAGCAGTACTTC. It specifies CAAQGAGGNEQYF.

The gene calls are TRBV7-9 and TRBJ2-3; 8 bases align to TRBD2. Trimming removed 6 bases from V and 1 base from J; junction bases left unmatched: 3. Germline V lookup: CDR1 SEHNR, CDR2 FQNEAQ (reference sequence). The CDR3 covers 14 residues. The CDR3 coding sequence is TGTGCCAGCAGTTTTAGCGGGGGCACAGATACGCAGTATTTT. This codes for CASSFSGGTDTQYF.

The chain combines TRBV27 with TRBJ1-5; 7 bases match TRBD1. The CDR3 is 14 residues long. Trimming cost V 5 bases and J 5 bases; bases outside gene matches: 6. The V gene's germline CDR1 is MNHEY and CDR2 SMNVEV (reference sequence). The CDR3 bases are TGTGCCAGCAGTGGGGCAGGGGGTCATCAGCCCCAGCATTTT. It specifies CASSGAGGHQPQHF.

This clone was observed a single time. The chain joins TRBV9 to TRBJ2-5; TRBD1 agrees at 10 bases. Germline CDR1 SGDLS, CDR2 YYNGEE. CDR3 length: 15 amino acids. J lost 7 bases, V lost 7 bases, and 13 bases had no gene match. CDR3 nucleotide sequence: TGTGCCAGCGGACCGGGACAGGGGACCGGCGGGACCCAGTACTTC. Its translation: CASGPGQGTGGTQYF.

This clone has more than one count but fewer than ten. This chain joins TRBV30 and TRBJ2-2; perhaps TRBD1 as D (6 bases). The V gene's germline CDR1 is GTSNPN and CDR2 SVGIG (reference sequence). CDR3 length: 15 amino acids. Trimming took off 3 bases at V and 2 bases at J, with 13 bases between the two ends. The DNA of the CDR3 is TGTGCCTGGAGACGCCGGGACACAAACACCGGGGAGCTGTTTTTT. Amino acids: CAWRRRDTNTGELFF.

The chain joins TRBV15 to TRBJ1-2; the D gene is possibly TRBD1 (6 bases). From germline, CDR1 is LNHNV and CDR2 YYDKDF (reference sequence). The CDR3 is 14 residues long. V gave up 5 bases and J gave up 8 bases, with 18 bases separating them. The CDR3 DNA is TGTGCCACCAGCGCTCCGGGGACAACTCGAGGCTACACCTTC. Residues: CATSAPGTTRGYTF.

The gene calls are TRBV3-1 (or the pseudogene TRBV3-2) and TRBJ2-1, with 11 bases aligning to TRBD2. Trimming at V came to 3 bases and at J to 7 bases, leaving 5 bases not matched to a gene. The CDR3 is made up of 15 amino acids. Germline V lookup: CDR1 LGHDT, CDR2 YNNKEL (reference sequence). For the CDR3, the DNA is TGTGCCAGCAGCCATAGCGGGGGGGCCGGTAATGAGCAGTTCTTC. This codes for CASSHSGGAGNEQFF.

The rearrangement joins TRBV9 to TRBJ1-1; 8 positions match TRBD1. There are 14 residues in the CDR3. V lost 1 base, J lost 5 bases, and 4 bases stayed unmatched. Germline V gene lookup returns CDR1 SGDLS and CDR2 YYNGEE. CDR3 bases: TGTGCCAGCAGCGTAAATACAGGGGGGACTGAAGCTTTCTTT. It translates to CASSVNTGGTEAFF.

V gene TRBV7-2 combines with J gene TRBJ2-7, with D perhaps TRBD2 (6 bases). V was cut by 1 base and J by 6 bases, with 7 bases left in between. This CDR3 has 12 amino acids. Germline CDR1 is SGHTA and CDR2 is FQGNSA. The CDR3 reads CASSLGTIEQYF. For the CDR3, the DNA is TGTGCCAGCAGCTTAGGGACTATCGAGCAGTACTTC.

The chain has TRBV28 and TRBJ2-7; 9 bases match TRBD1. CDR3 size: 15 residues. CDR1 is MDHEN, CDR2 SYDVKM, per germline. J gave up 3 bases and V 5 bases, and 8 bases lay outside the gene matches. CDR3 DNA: TGTGCCAGCAGTACCCCGGGACAGGGCCTCTACGAGCAGTACTTC. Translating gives CASSTPGQGLYEQYF.

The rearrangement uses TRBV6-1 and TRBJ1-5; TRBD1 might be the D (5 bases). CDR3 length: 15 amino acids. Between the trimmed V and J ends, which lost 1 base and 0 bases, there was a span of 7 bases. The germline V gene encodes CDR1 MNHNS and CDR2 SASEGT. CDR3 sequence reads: CASSEGQLSNQPQHF. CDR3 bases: TGTGCCAGCAGTGAAGGACAGCTTAGCAATCAGCCCCAGCATTTT.

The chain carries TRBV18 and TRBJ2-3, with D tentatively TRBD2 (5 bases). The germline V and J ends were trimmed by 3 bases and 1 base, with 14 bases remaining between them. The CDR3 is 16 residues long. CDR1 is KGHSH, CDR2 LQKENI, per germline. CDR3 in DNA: TGTGCCAGCTCACCGAATATAGGAGGCGGCACAGATACGCAGTATTTT. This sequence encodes CASSPNIGGGTDTQYF.

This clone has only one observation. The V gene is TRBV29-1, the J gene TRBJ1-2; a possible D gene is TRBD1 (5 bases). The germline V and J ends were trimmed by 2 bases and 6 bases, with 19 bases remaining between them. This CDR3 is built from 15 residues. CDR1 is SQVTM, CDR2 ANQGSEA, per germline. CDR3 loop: CSVEKVARAGDGYTF. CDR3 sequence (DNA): TGCAGCGTTGAAAAAGTGGCCAGGGCAGGCGATGGCTACACCTTC.